Presented here are 27 T cell receptor beta chains from one specimen sequenced in a study of blood T cell repertoires in COVID-19. Produced via immunoSEQ multiplex PCR; TCRdb's table is partial and in-frame only. The sample carries more than 65,000 clones, roughly 82% recorded once. Sequenced sample: peripheral blood. The receptors were gathered from a woman older than 75 with acute or convalescent COVID-19.

This clone was seen a single time. The chain couples TRBV18 to TRBJ2-2, with no clear D. The CDR3 is 13 amino acids. Trimming took 2 bases from V and 6 from J, leaving 7 bases between them. CDR1 and CDR2 from the germline V gene are KGHSH and LQKENI. CDR3 loop: CASSPAVAGELFF. The CDR3, as DNA: TGTGCCAGCTCACCAGCGGTAGCCGGGGAGCTGTTTTTT.

The chain links TRBV19 to TRBJ2-1, with a tentative D call TRBD2 (7 bases). Germline CDR1 reads LNHDA; CDR2 reads SQIVND (reference sequence). The CDR3 extends over 18 amino acids. The V end lost 4 bases, the J end lost 0 bases, and 19 bases lay between the germline ends. CDR3 residues: CASSTPPPGGDSYNEQFF. The CDR3 nucleotides read TGTGCCAGTAGTACCCCCCCGCCGGGGGGCGACTCCTACAATGAGCAGTTCTTC.

The chain couples TRBV10-3 to TRBJ2-3; TRBD2 matches at 14 bases. Germline values: CDR1 ENHRY, CDR2 SYGVKD. The CDR3 sequence is 17 residues long. The ends lost 10 bases at V and 4 bases at J; junction bases unmatched: 13. The chain's CDR3 is CATRTGTSGRSADTQYF. In DNA, the CDR3 is TGTGCCACCAGGACAGGGACTAGCGGGAGAAGTGCAGATACGCAGTATTTT.

The rearrangement links TRBV5-4 to TRBJ1-2; no clear D. This CDR3 is built from 14 residues. Germline CDR1 reads SGHNT; CDR2 reads YYREEE (reference sequence). V lost 4 bases, J lost 0 bases, and 10 bases lay in between. The DNA of the CDR3 is TGTGCCAGCAGCGATCTGGGAGCTAACTATGGCTACACCTTC. Translated: CASSDLGANYGYTF.

The chain recombines TRBV18 with TRBJ2-1, with 8 bases identical to TRBD2. With V trimmed by 1 base and J by 7 bases, 27 bases remained unmatched. Germline V gene sequence: CDR1 KGHSH, CDR2 LQKENI. There are 22 residues in the CDR3. CDR3 bases: TGTGCCAGCTCACCACTATCCATAATCGACAGACAGCGGGAGAGGTTCGTAAATGAGCAGTTCTTC. Its translation is CASSPLSIIDRQRERFVNEQFF.

The gene calls are TRBV6-5 and TRBJ1-6, with TRBD1 identical over 9 bases. The CDR3 covers 15 residues. Germline assignment: CDR1 MNHEY and CDR2 SVGAGI. J was trimmed by 9 bases and V by 0 bases; bases with no gene match: 3. In nucleotides, the CDR3 is TGTGCCAGCAGTTACTCGGGGACAGGGAGTTCACCCCTCCACTTT. Protein: CASSYSGTGSSPLHF.

The chain links TRBV28 to TRBJ2-5; 13 bases are a match to TRBD2. The CDR3 totals 16 residues. Unmatched junction bases numbered 6, after V lost 6 bases and J lost 2 bases. From germline, CDR1 is MDHEN and CDR2 SYDVKM. The CDR3 DNA reads as TGTGCCAGCAGAACCACTAGCGGGAGGGCACAAGAGACCCAGTACTTC. It encodes CASRTTSGRAQETQYF.

V and J are TRBV14 and TRBJ2-1, with D unresolved. The CDR3 is made up of 14 amino acids. Germline V gene sequence: CDR1 SGHDN, CDR2 FVKESK. Trimming left V 1 base short and J 6 bases short, with 10 bases between. CDR3 sequence (DNA): TGTGCCAGCAGCCAAGTTACGGTGGTCAATGAGCAGTTCTTC. Residues: CASSQVTVVNEQFF.

The gene calls are TRBV20-1 and TRBJ2-3, with 11 bases aligning to TRBD2. The CDR3 is 14 residues long. Germline-derived CDR1 and CDR2 are DFQATT and SNEGSKA (reference sequence). V shed 3 bases and J 4 bases; nucleotides not matched to a gene: 3. As DNA, the CDR3 is TGCAGTGCTAGTACTAGCGGGAGAGCAGATACGCAGTATTTT. Its translation: CSASTSGRADTQYF.

This clone was picked up one time. The chain couples TRBV4-3 to TRBJ1-6; 10 nucleotides align to TRBD1. The CDR3 spans 14 residues. Germline V CDR1 and CDR2: LGHNA, YSLEER. J lost 10 bases, V lost 6 bases, and 6 bases had no gene match. The CDR3 reads CASSLRTGGSPLHF. CDR3 DNA: TGCGCCAGCAGTCTTAGGACAGGGGGATCACCCCTCCACTTT.

This clone was seen only once. The chain recombines TRBV6-5 with TRBJ1-1; D possibly corresponds to TRBD1 (6 bases). V shed 6 bases and J shed 14 bases, with 25 bases lying between them. Germline V gene sequence: CDR1 MNHEY, CDR2 SVGAGI. This CDR3 is 14 amino acids long. The CDR3 sequence: CASRIGLGAHQIFF. The CDR3 DNA sequence: TGTGCCAGCAGGATCGGGTTGGGGGCGCATCAGATATTCTTT.

The chain links TRBV11-2 to TRBJ2-1; D unclear. V was pared by 2 bases and J by 0 bases, with 5 bases between. The CDR3 loop spans 14 amino acids. Germline V lookup: CDR1 SGHAT, CDR2 FQNNGV. The CDR3 region has the DNA TGTGCCAGCAGCTTACTTAGCTCCTACAATGAGCAGTTCTTC. Its protein product is CASSLLSSYNEQFF.

V usage is TRBV7-7 and J usage is TRBJ2-7; TRBD1 matches at 7 bases. The V gene end was trimmed by 0 bases and the J gene end by 3 bases; junction bases not matched to a gene: 5. The CDR3 is made up of 15 amino acids. Germline V gives CDR1 SSHAT, CDR2 FNYEAQ (reference sequence). DNA of the CDR3: TGTGCCAGCAGCTTAGCGCCCGGGACAGACTACGAGCAGTACTTC. This translates into CASSLAPGTDYEQYF. Full variable domain (missing parts from reference TRBV7-7 and TRBJ2-7): GAGVSQSPRYKVTKRGQDVTLRCDPISSHATLYWYQQALGQGPEFLTYFNYEAQPDKSGLPSDRFSAERPEGSISTLTIQRTEQRDSAMYRCASSLAPGTDYEQYFGPGTRLTVT.

The chain is built from TRBV10-3 and TRBJ2-7; TRBD2 aligns across 12 bases. With V trimmed by 10 bases and J by 5 bases, 9 bases remained unmatched. Germline V CDR1 and CDR2: ENHRY, SYGVKD. The CDR3 is made up of 14 amino acids. The CDR3 DNA sequence: TGTGCCACTGAAGGTGCTAGCGGGAGGGACGAGCAGTACTTC. This encodes CATEGASGRDEQYF.

The rearrangement links TRBV5-1 to TRBJ2-2; 14 bases align to TRBD2. The J segment lost 3 bases and the V segment lost 0 bases, leaving 7 bases of the junction unmatched. Germline V CDR1 and CDR2: SGHRS, YFSETQ. CDR3 size: 19 residues. CDR3 DNA: TGCGCCAGCAGCTTGGCTCCGGGACTAGCGGGAGTTCACACCGGGGAGCTGTTTTTT. Residues: CASSLAPGLAGVHTGELFF.

The chain links TRBV9 to TRBJ2-1; 8 bases fit TRBD1. The V gene's germline CDR1 is SGDLS and CDR2 YYNGEE. There are 16 residues in the CDR3. With 0 bases clipped from V and 8 bases from J, the junction kept 10 bases outside the gene matches. Here the CDR3 DNA reads TGTGCCAGCAGCGTAGCTGCAGGGGGCTTTATCCATGAGCAGTTCTTC. This gives the protein CASSVAAGGFIHEQFF.

This clone was found once. V usage is TRBV19 and J usage is TRBJ2-1; the match to TRBD2 covers 8 bases. Germline CDR1 is LNHDA and CDR2 is SQIVND (reference sequence). The CDR3 sequence is 16 residues long. Trimming took 4 bases from V and 8 from J; bases not matched to a gene: 13. This chain's CDR3 is CASSRKRESLSDEQFF. As DNA, the CDR3 is TGTGCCAGTAGTAGGAAGCGGGAGTCGTTGTCCGATGAGCAGTTCTTC.

This sequence joins TRBV7-3 and TRBJ2-3; 7 positions match TRBD2. Germline values: CDR1 SGHTA, CDR2 FQGTGA. J lost 7 bases, V lost 2 bases, and 6 bases had no gene match. The CDR3 covers 14 residues. CDR3 loop: CASSLVGGRNTQYF. The CDR3, as DNA: TGTGCCAGCAGCTTAGTGGGAGGGCGGAATACGCAGTATTTT. Variable domain in full (rest from reference TRBV7-3 and TRBJ2-3): GAGVSQTPSNKVTEKGKYVELRCDPISGHTALYWYRQSLGQGPEFLIYFQGTGAADDSGLPNDRFFAVRPEGSVSTLKIQRTERGDSAVYLCASSLVGGRNTQYFGPGTRLTVL.

The chain is built from TRBV6-5 and TRBJ1-1; perhaps TRBD1 as D (5 bases). CDR3 length: 14 amino acids. CDR1 and CDR2 (germline): MNHEY, SVGAGI. Trimming cost V 6 bases and J 0 bases, with 11 bases left between them. The CDR3 DNA sequence: TGTGCCAGCAGGGGGGGACCTATGAACACTGAAGCTTTCTTT. It specifies CASRGGPMNTEAFF.

The chain recombines TRBV7-2 with TRBJ2-3; 9 nucleotides match TRBD2. The CDR3 runs to 16 residues. V was clipped by 2 bases and J by 2 bases; unmatched bases: 5. The germline CDR1 and CDR2 sequences are SGHTA and FQGNSA. The CDR3 is CASSLRSSGATDTQYF. CDR3 in DNA: TGTGCCAGCAGCTTACGCTCTAGCGGGGCCACAGATACGCAGTATTTT.

This chain uses TRBV5-4 with TRBJ2-3; TRBD2 might be the D (5 bases). The V end lost 1 base, the J end lost 0 bases, and 12 bases lay between the germline ends. This CDR3 spans 16 amino acids. The germline V gene encodes CDR1 SGHNT and CDR2 YYREEE (reference sequence). The CDR3 region has the DNA TGTGCCAGCAGCTTGATGGCGGGCCCTAGCACAGATACGCAGTATTTT. Protein: CASSLMAGPSTDTQYF.

This clone was counted between two and nine times. J is TRBJ2-7 and V is TRBV7-9; D is unresolved. The CDR3 runs to 12 residues. V was shortened by 1 base and J by 3 bases, with 4 bases between the two germline ends. Germline V gene data show CDR1 as SEHNR and CDR2 as FQNEAQ (reference sequence). The CDR3 protein is CASSLDNYEQYF. CDR3 DNA: TGTGCCAGCAGCTTAGACAACTACGAGCAGTACTTC.

The chain links TRBV24-1 to TRBJ1-4, with a possible D match to TRBD1 (5 bases). Trimming removed 6 bases at V and 8 bases at J, with 18 bases between. Germline V gives CDR1 KGHDR, CDR2 SFDVKD. This CDR3 has 15 amino acids. CDR3 loop: CATSRGAEIGEKLFF. Written as DNA, the CDR3 is TGTGCCACCAGTCGTGGGGCTGAAATCGGCGAAAAACTGTTTTTT.

This chain links TRBV28 with TRBJ1-4, with D possibly TRBD1 on 5 matching bases. The CDR3 is 14 amino acids. Trimming removed 4 bases from V and 6 bases from J, with 12 bases in between. Germline V gene lookup returns CDR1 MDHEN and CDR2 SYDVKM. For the CDR3, the DNA is TGTGCCAGCAGTTCTCAGGAAGGGGATGAAAAACTGTTTTTT. Amino acids: CASSSQEGDEKLFF.

The chain joins TRBV18 to TRBJ1-3; D perhaps matches TRBD1 (6 bases). The CDR3 has 15 residues. The germline V gene has CDR1 KGHSH and CDR2 LQKENI. Trimming removed 3 bases at V and 4 bases at J, with 13 bases between. CDR3 sequence (DNA): TGTGCCAGCTCACCCCAGGGGAACTCAGGAAACACCATATATTTT. This sequence encodes CASSPQGNSGNTIYF. Drawing the rest from reference TRBV18 and TRBJ1-3, the complete variable domain is NAGVMQNPRHLVRRRGQEARLRCSPMKGHSHVYWYRQLPEEGLKFMVYLQKENIIDESGMPKERFSAEFPKEGPSILRIQQVVRGDSAAYFCASSPQGNSGNTIYFGEGSWLTVV.

The chain combines TRBV6-1 with TRBJ2-7, with TRBD2 identical over 13 bases. The CDR3 covers 16 residues. Germline trimming cut 3 bases from V and 2 bases from J; bases unmatched to any gene: 4. Germline CDR1 and CDR2: MNHNS and SASEGT. The CDR3 is CASSDRGTSGTYEQYF. The CDR3 region has the DNA TGTGCCAGCAGTGATCGGGGGACTAGCGGGACCTACGAGCAGTACTTC.

The chain employs TRBV19 and TRBJ1-4, with D perhaps matching TRBD1 (5 bases). The V gene's germline CDR1 is LNHDA and CDR2 SQIVND (reference sequence). CDR3 length: 14 residues. V lost 5 bases and J lost 0, with 7 bases in between. The CDR3 is CASSQQATNEKLFF. The CDR3 DNA reads as TGTGCCAGTAGTCAACAGGCAACTAATGAAAAACTGTTTTTT.